These T cell receptor beta chains were read from a single sample in a study of OX40 agonist ivuxolimab in advanced cancers. Assay: immunoSEQ multiplex PCR; the TCRdb copy retains only in-frame clones and omits some. The sample lists about 86,000 clones, around nine tenths occurring once. The starting material was CD4+ or CD8+ T cells sorted from blood, obtained in a trial of the OX40 agonist ivuxolimab. These receptors originate from an adult with an advanced solid tumor such as melanoma, head and neck, liver or kidney cancer. Each CDR3 is given with its conserved first and last residue. The D gene is left open where the match is weak. Expanded clones get a size class; other rows say once, few or many, or leave the size out.

V: TRBV30
size: -
D: -
J: TRBJ1-3
CDR3: CAWSVWESGNTIYF
DNA: TGTGCCTGGAGTGTATGGGAATCTGGAAACACCATATATTTT

V: TRBV7-2
size: -
D: -
J: TRBJ1-1
CDR3: CASSPQDMNTEAFF
DNA: TGTGCCAGCAGCCCCCAGGATATGAACACTGAAGCTTTCTTT

V: TRBV19
size: few
D: TRBD1
J: TRBJ2-3
CDR3: CASSPLRDRVEGTQYF
DNA: TGTGCCAGTAGTCCTCTCCGGGACAGGGTAGAGGGTACGCAGTATTTT

V: TRBV15
size: once
D: TRBD2
J: TRBJ2-1
CDR3: CATSRGPSGSYEQFF
DNA: TGTGCCACCAGCAGAGGCCCTAGCGGGAGCTATGAGCAGTTCTTC

V: TRBV11-3
size: -
D: -
J: TRBJ1-1
CDR3: CASSSGGLNTEAFF
DNA: TGTGCCAGCAGCTCCGGGGGGTTGAACACTGAAGCTTTCTTT

V: TRBV5-5
size: -
D: -
J: TRBJ2-3
CDR3: CASSLGDTQYF
DNA: TGTGCCAGCAGCTTAGGAGATACGCAGTATTTT

V: TRBV25-1
size: -
D: TRBD1
J: TRBJ1-2
CDR3: CASSDPGTAYGYTF
DNA: TGTGCCAGCAGTGACCCCGGGACAGCTTATGGCTACACCTTC

V: TRBV30
size: -
D: -
J: TRBJ2-6
CDR3: CAWSRVGTGANVLTF
DNA: TGTGCCTGGAGTAGAGTGGGGACTGGGGCCAACGTCCTGACTTTC

V: TRBV7-3
size: -
D: -
J: TRBJ2-3
CDR3: CASSFPNSDTQYF
DNA: TGTGCCAGCAGCTTCCCTAACTCAGATACGCAGTATTTT

V: TRBV29-1
size: once
D: -
J: TRBJ1-1
CDR3: CSAENTEAFF
DNA: TGCAGTGCCGAAAACACTGAAGCTTTCTTT

V: TRBV19
size: -
D: -
J: TRBJ1-4
CDR3: CASLQKPNEKLFF
DNA: TGTGCCAGTTTACAGAAGCCTAATGAAAAACTGTTTTTT

V: TRBV2
size: -
D: -
J: TRBJ2-1
CDR3: CASSDSRVGNEQFF
DNA: TGTGCCAGCAGTGACAGCAGGGTGGGCAATGAGCAGTTCTTC

V: TRBV28
size: -
D: TRBD1
J: TRBJ1-1
CDR3: CASSRSGGARTEAFF
DNA: TGTGCCAGCAGTCGATCAGGGGGGGCCCGCACTGAAGCTTTCTTT

V: TRBV5-4
size: -
D: -
J: TRBJ2-5
CDR3: CASSLDPTGHQETQYF
DNA: TGTGCCAGCAGCTTGGACCCAACAGGGCACCAAGAGACCCAGTACTTC

V: TRBV10-3
size: -
D: -
J: TRBJ2-6
CDR3: CASQVGRNSGANVLTF
DNA: TGTGCCAGCCAGGTGGGCCGTAACTCTGGGGCCAACGTCCTGACTTTC

V: TRBV6-5
size: -
D: -
J: TRBJ1-4
CDR3: CASRTGTGNEKLFF
DNA: TGTGCCAGCAGAACCGGGACGGGGAATGAAAAACTGTTTTTT